This T cell receptor (beta chain) was found in a study of monozygotic twins with inflammatory bowel disease. Germline V gene sequence: CDR1 SGHRS, CDR2 YFSETQ. The CDR3 is 13 residues long. TCRdb reanalyzed the 5' RACE reads and collapses them to one entry per CDR3 protein, without DNA. Here the sample table reports around 210,000 distinct CDR3 sequences. Points from the study as a whole: Reduced clonotype sharing with other individuals was observed in IBD patients relative to healthy twins, especially with disease activity.

Total RNA was isolated from whole blood without T cell sorting. Details on this clonotype: Antigen specificity is unknown.

This sequence originates from a human donor with ulcerative colitis or Crohn's disease, or a healthy co-twin of an affected twin (not recorded which). Sequencing input: blood. The rearrangement links TRBV5-1 to TRBJ1-1. The CDR3 loop reads CASSSPGALTAFF.